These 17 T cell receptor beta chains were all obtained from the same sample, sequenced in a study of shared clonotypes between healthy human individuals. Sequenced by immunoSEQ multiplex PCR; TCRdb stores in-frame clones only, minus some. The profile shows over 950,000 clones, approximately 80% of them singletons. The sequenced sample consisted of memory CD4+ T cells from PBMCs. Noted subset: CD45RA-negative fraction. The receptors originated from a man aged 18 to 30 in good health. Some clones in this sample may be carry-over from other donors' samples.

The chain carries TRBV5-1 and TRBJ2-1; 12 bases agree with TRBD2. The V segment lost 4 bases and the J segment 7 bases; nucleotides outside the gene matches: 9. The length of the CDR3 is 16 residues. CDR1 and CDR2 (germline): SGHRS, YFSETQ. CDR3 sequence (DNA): TGCGCCAGCAGCCCAACAGCCGGACTAGCGGGAAATGAGCAGTTCTTC. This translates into CASSPTAGLAGNEQFF.

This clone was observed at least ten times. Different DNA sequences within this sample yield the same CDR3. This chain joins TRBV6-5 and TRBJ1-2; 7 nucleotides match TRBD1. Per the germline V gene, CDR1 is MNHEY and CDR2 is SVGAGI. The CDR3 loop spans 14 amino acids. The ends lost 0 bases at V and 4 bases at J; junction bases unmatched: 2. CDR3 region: CASSYSQGVYGYTF. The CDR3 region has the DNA TGTGCCAGCAGTTACTCGCAGGGGGTCTATGGCTACACCTTC.

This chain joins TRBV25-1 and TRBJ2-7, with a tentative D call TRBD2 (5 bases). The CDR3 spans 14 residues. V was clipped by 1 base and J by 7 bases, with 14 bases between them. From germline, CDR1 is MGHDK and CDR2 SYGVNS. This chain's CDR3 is CASSEWWVGEEQYF. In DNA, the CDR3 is TGTGCCAGCAGTGAATGGTGGGTCGGGGAGGAGCAGTACTTC.

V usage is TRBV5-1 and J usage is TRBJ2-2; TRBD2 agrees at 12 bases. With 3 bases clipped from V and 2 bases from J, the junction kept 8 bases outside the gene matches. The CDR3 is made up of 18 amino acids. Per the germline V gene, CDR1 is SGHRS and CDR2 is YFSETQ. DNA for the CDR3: TGCGCCAGCAGCTCGGCGGCTAGCGGGAGGGACAACACCGGGGAGCTGTTTTTT. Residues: CASSSAASGRDNTGELFF.

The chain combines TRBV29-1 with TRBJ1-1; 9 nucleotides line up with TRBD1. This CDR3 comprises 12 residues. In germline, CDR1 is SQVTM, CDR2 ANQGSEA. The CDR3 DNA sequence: TGCTCCTCGGGACAGGGTGACACTGAAGCTTTCTTT. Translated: CSSGQGDTEAFF.

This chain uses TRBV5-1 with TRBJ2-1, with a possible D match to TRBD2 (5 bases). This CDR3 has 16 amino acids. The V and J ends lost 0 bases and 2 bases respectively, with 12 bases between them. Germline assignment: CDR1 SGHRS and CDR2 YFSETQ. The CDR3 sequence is CASSLVGSGTYNEQFF. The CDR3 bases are TGCGCCAGCAGCTTGGTGGGGAGTGGGACCTACAATGAGCAGTTCTTC.

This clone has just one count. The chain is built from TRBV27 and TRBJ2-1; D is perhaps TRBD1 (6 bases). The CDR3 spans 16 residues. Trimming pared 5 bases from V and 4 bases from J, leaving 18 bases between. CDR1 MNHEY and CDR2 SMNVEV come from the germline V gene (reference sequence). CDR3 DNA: TGTGCCAGCAGTAGGGCCTTTAGGGGGAGTTACAATGAGCAGTTCTTC. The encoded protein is CASSRAFRGSYNEQFF.

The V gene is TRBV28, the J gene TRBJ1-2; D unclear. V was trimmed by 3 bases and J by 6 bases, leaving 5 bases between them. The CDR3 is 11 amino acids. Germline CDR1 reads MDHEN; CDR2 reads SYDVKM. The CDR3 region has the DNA TGTGCCAGCAGTTTCGTTAATGGCTACACCTTC. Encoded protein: CASSFVNGYTF.

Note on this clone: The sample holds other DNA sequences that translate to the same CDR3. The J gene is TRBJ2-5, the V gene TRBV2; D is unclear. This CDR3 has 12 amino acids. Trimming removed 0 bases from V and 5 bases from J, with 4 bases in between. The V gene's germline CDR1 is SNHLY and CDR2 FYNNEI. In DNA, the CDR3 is TGTGCCAGCAGTGAAGCAAGGGAGACCCAGTACTTC. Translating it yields CASSEARETQYF.

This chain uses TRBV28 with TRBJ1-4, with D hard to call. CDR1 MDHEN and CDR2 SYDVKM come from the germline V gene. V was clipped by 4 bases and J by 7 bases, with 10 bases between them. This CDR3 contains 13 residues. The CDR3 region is CASSWAAAEKLFF. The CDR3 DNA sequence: TGTGCCAGCAGTTGGGCGGCGGCTGAAAAACTGTTTTTT. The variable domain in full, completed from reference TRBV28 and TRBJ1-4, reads DVKVTQSSRYLVKRTGEKVFLECVQDMDHENMFWYRQDPGLGLRLIYFSYDVKMKEKGDIPEGYSVSREKKERFSLILESASTNQTSMYLCASSWAAAEKLFFGSGTQLSVL.

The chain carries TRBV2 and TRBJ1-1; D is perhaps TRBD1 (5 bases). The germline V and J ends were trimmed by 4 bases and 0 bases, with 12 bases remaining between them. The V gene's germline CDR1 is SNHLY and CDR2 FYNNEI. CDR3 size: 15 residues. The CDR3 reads CASSVPRGVNTEAFF. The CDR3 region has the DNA TGTGCCAGCAGTGTCCCCCGGGGCGTGAACACTGAAGCTTTCTTT.

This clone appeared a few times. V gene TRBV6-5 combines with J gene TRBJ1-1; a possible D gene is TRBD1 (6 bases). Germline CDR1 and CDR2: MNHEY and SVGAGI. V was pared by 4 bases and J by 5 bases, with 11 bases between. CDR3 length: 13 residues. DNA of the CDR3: TGTGCCAGCAGTTCCAGGGGAAGGACTGAAGCTTTCTTT. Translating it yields CASSSRGRTEAFF.

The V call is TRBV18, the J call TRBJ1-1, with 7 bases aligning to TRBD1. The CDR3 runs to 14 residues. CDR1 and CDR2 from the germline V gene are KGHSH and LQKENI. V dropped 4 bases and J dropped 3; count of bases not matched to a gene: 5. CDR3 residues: CASSLLQGHTEAFF. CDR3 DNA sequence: TGTGCCAGCTCACTATTACAGGGGCACACTGAAGCTTTCTTT. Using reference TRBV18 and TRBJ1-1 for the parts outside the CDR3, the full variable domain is NAGVMQNPRHLVRRRGQEARLRCSPMKGHSHVYWYRQLPEEGLKFMVYLQKENIIDESGMPKERFSAEFPKEGPSILRIQQVVRGDSAAYFCASSLLQGHTEAFFGQGTRLTVV.

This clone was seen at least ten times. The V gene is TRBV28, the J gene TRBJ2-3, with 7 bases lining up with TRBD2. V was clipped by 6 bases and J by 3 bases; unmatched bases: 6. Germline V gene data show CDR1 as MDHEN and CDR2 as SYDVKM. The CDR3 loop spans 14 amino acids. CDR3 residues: CASRSGTPTDTQYF. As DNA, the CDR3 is TGTGCCAGCAGGAGCGGGACCCCAACAGATACGCAGTATTTT.

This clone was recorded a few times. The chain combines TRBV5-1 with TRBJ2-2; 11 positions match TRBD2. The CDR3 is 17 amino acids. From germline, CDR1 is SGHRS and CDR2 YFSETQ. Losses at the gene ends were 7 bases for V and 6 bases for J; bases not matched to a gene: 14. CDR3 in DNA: TGCGCCAGCTCCGGGACTAGCGGCCCGGTAGGGGCCGGGGAGCTGTTTTTT. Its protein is CASSGTSGPVGAGELFF. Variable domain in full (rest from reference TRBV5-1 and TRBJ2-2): KAGVTQTPRYLIKTRGQQVTLSCSPISGHRSVSWYQQTPGQGLQFLFEYFSETQRNKGNFPGRFSGRQFSNSRSEMNVSTLELGDSALYLCASSGTSGPVGAGELFFGEGSRLTVL.

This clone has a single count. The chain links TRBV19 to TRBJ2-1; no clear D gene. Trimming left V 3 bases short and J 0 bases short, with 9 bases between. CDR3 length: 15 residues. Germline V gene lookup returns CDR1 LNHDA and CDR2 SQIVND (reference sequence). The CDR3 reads CASSISLGSYNEQFF. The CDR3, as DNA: TGTGCCAGTAGTATTAGCCTTGGCTCCTACAATGAGCAGTTCTTC.

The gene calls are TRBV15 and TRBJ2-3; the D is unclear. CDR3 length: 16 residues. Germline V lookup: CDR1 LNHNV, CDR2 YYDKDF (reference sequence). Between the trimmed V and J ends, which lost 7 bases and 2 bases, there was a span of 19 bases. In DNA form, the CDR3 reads TGTGCCACCAAAAACGGATCGCGAACTCCCACAGATACGCAGTATTTT. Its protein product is CATKNGSRTPTDTQYF.